Reported below is one TCR beta chain. Its specific antigen is unknown. This likely reflects a read error, since a far larger clone is one base away. These data originate in a study of CXCR3 chemokines and chemotherapy response in bladder cancer (dated by TCRdb to 2021 to 2024). Turning to the overall study: The study examined whether intratumoral CXCR3 chemokine system activity predicted chemotherapy response in human bladder cancer.

Preparation of the library involved PCR. The listed sequencing device is Illumina HiSeq 2500. TCRdb took the public reads, trimmed them with fastp at Q25, ran MiXCR for clone calling and kept in-frame beta chains. Each entry merges the rows of one CDR3 protein and shows their most common DNA and genes. The sample table records several thousand distinct CDR3 sequences; around 14% of these occur just once. The ten top clones hold roughly 12% of the sample. This receptor was obtained from a human donor with bladder cancer that responded to neoadjuvant chemotherapy. Sample collection was performed from a patient whose treatment included neoadjuvant chemotherapy.

The CDR3 protein is CASREGPGYGYTF. The nucleotide sequence is given as TGTGCCAGCAGGGAGGGGCCGGGGTATGGCTACACCTTC. Rearrangement joined TRBV6-5 to TRBJ1-2, and the D gene may be TRBD1, 5 bases matching. From the germline V gene, CDR1 is MNHEY and CDR2 is SVGAGI. Deletion took 6 bases off V and 5 bases off J, with a span of 13 bases between the germline ends. Measured from the cysteine to the phenylalanine, the CDR3 is 13 residues long. Solely the CDR3 DNA is kept, with 39 bases framed from the first base.